This TCR beta chain was profiled in a study of T-cell reconstitution after alpha-beta-depleted transplantation in children. Germline V gives CDR1 SQVTM, CDR2 ANQGSEA. V dropped 7 bases and J dropped 3 bases, with 12 bases sitting between them. The CDR3 runs 13 residues. Construction of the TCRbeta library involved unique molecular identifiers. TCRdb processed the PCR reads anew with MiXCR; each CDR3 protein has one entry. Here the sample spans approximately 350,000 distinct CDR3 sequences, about an eighth being singletons. This clonotype was picked up many times. The source of this sequence is a human donor who donated a stem cell graft to a child with Fanconi anemia. The sequencing here drew on PBMCs, taken from the stem cell graft. The chain combines TRBV29-1 with TRBJ2-2; possible D gene TRBD1, 6 bases. CDR3 region: CSGRTAYTGELFF. DNA of the CDR3: TGCAGCGGAAGGACAGCGTACACCGGGGAGCTGTTTTTT.